This TCR beta chain was found in a study of T cell responses to AZD1222 COVID-19 vaccine. Germline CDR1 and CDR2: MNHEY and SVGAGI. The CDR3 is 14 amino acids. V lost 4 bases, J lost 5 bases, and 5 bases stayed unmatched. Second-dose schedules of about 4 or about 12 weeks were combined. Whole-study results and caveats: Just six people given AZD1222 tested seropositive at baseline. Repertoire sampling happened only post peak T cell response.

The protocol was immunoSEQ multiplex PCR, while the TCRdb copy is restricted to in-frame clones and leaves out a portion. The data show about 120,000 clones, 86% seen once. Points on this clone: Antigen unknown.

Material: peripheral blood, obtained 28 days after the second AZD1222 dose. This clonotype was sampled from an adult who received the AZD1222 COVID-19 vaccine. This chain links TRBV6-5 with TRBJ2-5; 9 bases map to TRBD2. The CDR3 DNA is TGTGCCAGCAGTTGGACGAGCGGGGGGGAGACCCAGTACTTC. Amino acids: CASSWTSGGETQYF.